These 29 T cell receptor beta chains were all obtained from the same sample, sequenced in a study of T cells in Graves' hyperthyroidism and ophthalmopathy. The TCR beta CDR3 regions underwent amplification using RNA transcripts as the source. The TCR CDR3 first-round RT-PCR relied on the HTBI primer set. TCRdb used MiXCR to reprocess the multiplex PCR reads, holding one entry per CDR3 protein. The sample holds fewer than 750,000 distinct CDR3 sequences; 14% to 15% are singletons and the top ten take around 4.5%. The sample taken for sequencing was blood. The receptor source for this set is a woman in her 40s with Graves' ophthalmopathy.

The chain has TRBV20-1 and TRBJ2-1, with 8 bases identical to TRBD2. The trim removed 6 bases at V and 1 base at J, leaving 11 bases unmatched. Germline values: CDR1 DFQATT, CDR2 SNEGSKA (reference sequence). The length of the CDR3 is 16 residues. CDR3 in amino acids: CSADAGGLFSYNEQFF. CDR3 DNA: TGCAGTGCGGACGCGGGGGGACTTTTTTCCTACAATGAGCAGTTCTTC.

This clonotype was counted many times. The chain couples TRBV12-3 or TRBV12-4 to TRBJ2-7, with 9 nucleotides matching TRBD1. The length of the CDR3 is 14 residues. The J segment lost 3 bases and the V segment lost 5 bases, leaving 5 bases of the junction unmatched. The CDR3 reads CASSPGDRVYEQYF. CDR3 nucleotides: TGTGCCAGCAGTCCCGGGGACAGGGTCTACGAGCAGTACTTC.

The chain has TRBV28 and TRBJ2-5; D is unresolved. Trimming stripped 2 bases from V and 0 bases from J, with 13 bases between. Per germline, CDR1 MDHEN and CDR2 SYDVKM. There are 16 residues in the CDR3. The CDR3: CASSLQVTIYQETQYF. The CDR3 DNA is TGTGCCAGCAGTTTACAGGTGACGATCTACCAAGAGACCCAGTACTTC.

This clonotype was seen only a few times. The rearrangement uses TRBV11-2 and TRBJ2-7; D call uncertain. This CDR3 contains 20 residues. The germline gives CDR1 SGHAT, CDR2 FQNNGV. The germline V and J ends were trimmed by 0 bases and 4 bases, with 28 bases remaining between them. The CDR3 region is CASSLEPHTATRNFAYEQYF. CDR3 DNA sequence: TGTGCCAGCAGCTTAGAACCCCACACCGCGACTCGGAATTTTGCTTACGAGCAGTACTTC.

This clonotype was counted at least ten times. CDR3: CASSYLEGAGELFF. The DNA of the CDR3 is TGTGCCAGCAGTTACTTGGAGGGGGCCGGGGAGCTGTTTTTT. The V gene is TRBV6-2 or TRBV6-3, the J gene TRBJ2-2, with D possibly being TRBD1 or TRBD2 (6 bases each). V was shortened by 1 base and J by 6 bases, with 9 bases between the two germline ends. The CDR3 spans 14 residues. Germline lookup yields CDR1 MNHEY and CDR2 SVGEGT.

This chain connects TRBV20-1 to TRBJ2-7; 11 nucleotides agree with TRBD1. V was pared by 3 bases and J by 7 bases, with 8 bases of the junction left unmatched. This CDR3 is built from 14 residues. The germline V gene has CDR1 DFQATT and CDR2 SNEGSKA (reference sequence). The CDR3 sequence: CSARAGQGELEQYF. CDR3 bases: TGCAGTGCTAGGGCGGGACAGGGGGAGCTGGAGCAGTACTTC.

This clonotype was seen many times. An end of the junction does not agree with germline; a read error may underlie this. The chain employs TRBV7-9 and TRBJ2-7, with a weak D call TRBD2 (6 bases). There are 13 residues in the CDR3. CDR1 is SEHNR and CDR2 is FQNEAQ in the germline V gene (reference sequence). The CDR3 spells CAGSLLGGDEQYF. CDR3 bases: TGTGCCGGCAGCTTGTTAGGAGGGGACGAGCAGTACTTC.

This clonotype was seen repeatedly, ten times or more. The chain joins TRBV6-1 to TRBJ2-7; D perhaps matches TRBD1 (7 bases). Per germline, CDR1 MNHNS and CDR2 SASEGT. Deletions cut 5 bases from V and 5 bases from J, with 22 bases between. The CDR3 spans 16 residues. As DNA, the CDR3 is TGTGCCAGCAGTCTCCGAGGGGGGACAGCGTCCCACGAGCAGTACTTC. This encodes CASSLRGGTASHEQYF.

This clonotype was recorded many times. The gene calls are TRBV6-5 and TRBJ2-7; 7 bases fit TRBD2. V lost 4 bases to trimming and J lost 3 bases; unmatched junction nucleotides: 6. Germline V gene sequence: CDR1 MNHEY, CDR2 SVGAGI. This CDR3 has 14 amino acids. The CDR3 sequence: CASSLIGEGYEQYF. The DNA for the CDR3 is TGTGCCAGCAGTTTAATAGGGGAGGGCTACGAGCAGTACTTC.

This clonotype has a count of ten or more. The chain carries TRBV6-1 and TRBJ1-5, with D perhaps matching TRBD1 (5 bases). Trimming took 5 bases from V and 6 from J, leaving 20 bases between them. The CDR3 spans 16 residues. CDR1 MNHNS and CDR2 SASEGT come from the germline V gene. CDR3 sequence: CASSPAGSEGTQPQHF. CDR3 nucleotides: TGTGCCAGCAGTCCGGCGGGAAGTGAGGGGACTCAGCCCCAGCATTTT.

This clonotype was counted only a few times. At one end, the junction sequence differs from germline, possibly due to a read error. The gene calls are TRBV28 and TRBJ1-1; D call uncertain. This CDR3 spans 14 amino acids. Per germline, CDR1 MDHEN and CDR2 SYDVKM. This CDR3 is CVSRPPGGSTEAFF. CDR3 sequence (DNA): TGTGTCAGCAGGCCACCGGGCGGTAGCACTGAAGCTTTCTTT.

The J gene is TRBJ2-7, the V gene TRBV6-1, with D perhaps TRBD1 (6 bases). The CDR3 is 13 amino acids. Between the trimmed V and J ends, which lost 8 bases and 2 bases, there was a span of 13 bases. Germline CDR1 is MNHNS and CDR2 is SASEGT. The CDR3 DNA is TGTGCCAGCGGTAAACAGGGTACCTACGAGCAGTACTTC. Protein sequence: CASGKQGTYEQYF.

In its sample, this clonotype was seen a few times. This CDR3 is CSAYASGQFYEQYF. CDR3 nucleotide sequence: TGCAGTGCCTATGCTAGCGGGCAGTTCTACGAGCAGTACTTC. The V call is TRBV20-1, the J call TRBJ2-7; TRBD2 matches at 8 bases. The CDR3 is 14 residues long. With 6 bases clipped from V and 3 bases from J, the junction kept 10 bases outside the gene matches. Looked up from germline, CDR1 is DFQATT and CDR2 is SNEGSKA (reference sequence).

This clonotype came up many times. The chain employs TRBV6-1 and TRBJ2-5, with 9 bases matching TRBD1. Germline lookup yields CDR1 MNHNS and CDR2 SASEGT. V lost 3 bases and J lost 4; bases outside the gene matches: 3. This CDR3 comprises 14 residues. The CDR3 spells CASSDLTGGETQYF. CDR3 nucleotide sequence: TGTGCCAGCAGTGATTTGACAGGGGGAGAGACCCAGTACTTC.

This clonotype appeared many times. The chain has TRBV18 and TRBJ2-7; D unresolved. With 0 bases removed from V and 2 bases from J, the gap between germline ends came to 5 bases. This CDR3 contains 13 residues. Germline V gene sequence: CDR1 KGHSH, CDR2 LQKENI. The CDR3 region has the DNA TGTGCCAGCTCACCACCTGCCGCCTACGAGCAGTACTTC. This encodes CASSPPAAYEQYF.

This clonotype appeared many times. Here the CDR3 DNA reads TGTGCCAGCAGCTTCCCGGGAGCCCCCTACGAGCAGTACTTC. It translates to CASSFPGAPYEQYF. J is TRBJ2-7 and V is TRBV11-1; a possible D gene is TRBD2 (6 bases). With 3 bases removed from V and 2 bases from J, the gap between germline ends came to 11 bases. This CDR3 has 14 residues. Looked up from germline, CDR1 is SGHAT and CDR2 is FQDESV (reference sequence).

This clonotype occurred many times. CDR3 amino acids: CASSHPDRLETQYF. CDR3 bases: TGCGCCAGCAGCCATCCCGACAGATTAGAGACCCAGTACTTC. The chain combines TRBV4-1 with TRBJ2-5; maybe TRBD1 (5 bases). Germline-derived CDR1 and CDR2 are MGHRA and YSYEKL. The V and J ends lost 3 bases and 4 bases respectively, with 12 bases between them. The CDR3 length is 14 residues.

In this sample, this clonotype turned up many times. The J gene is TRBJ2-5, the V gene TRBV10-3, with 10 bases identical to TRBD2. Trimming removed 10 bases from V and 2 bases from J; junction bases left unmatched: 13. The CDR3 spans 16 residues. CDR1 and CDR2 from the germline V gene are ENHRY and SYGVKD. DNA of the CDR3: TGTGCCACTCGGGGAACTGTAGCGGGAGGACAAGAGACCCAGTACTTC. Its translation: CATRGTVAGGQETQYF.

Many counts were recorded for this clonotype. The chain uses TRBV30 and TRBJ1-5; no firm D call. Germline V lookup: CDR1 GTSNPN, CDR2 SVGIG (reference sequence). Trimming took 1 base from V and 7 from J, leaving 17 bases between them. This CDR3 is 15 amino acids long. The CDR3 DNA sequence: TGTGCCTGGAGTGCTGGGAGGACGGTTGGGCAGCCCCAGCATTTT. Protein: CAWSAGRTVGQPQHF.

This clonotype was seen many times. The chain uses TRBV7-2 and TRBJ1-5; D is unresolved. V shed 5 bases and J shed 2 bases, with 10 bases lying between them. Germline CDR1 SGHTA, CDR2 FQGNSA. This CDR3 is built from 14 residues. The CDR3 sequence: CASSPRVRNQPQHF. The DNA of the CDR3 is TGTGCCAGCAGCCCGAGGGTGCGCAATCAGCCCCAGCATTTT.

The sample holds many counts of this clonotype. The chain couples TRBV5-5 to TRBJ2-7, with no clear D. V dropped 7 bases and J dropped 6 bases, with 17 bases sitting between them. This CDR3 contains 13 residues. Germline V gene lookup returns CDR1 SGHKS and CDR2 YYEKEE (reference sequence). The CDR3 DNA sequence: TGTGCCAGCTCACCGACTGGAAGGGCCGAGCAGTACTTC. Its translation: CASSPTGRAEQYF.

This clonotype has a handful of counts. A single base separates this from a much larger clone, so it may be a read error. The CDR3 reads CASGSDPNTEAFF. The CDR3 region has the DNA TGTGCCAGCGGCTCGGACCCGAACACTGAAGCTTTCTTT. The genes are TRBV7-3 and TRBJ1-1; no firm D call. Germline assignment: CDR1 SGHTA and CDR2 FQGTGA. CDR3 length: 13 residues. Trimming took 8 bases from V and 1 from J, leaving 11 bases between them.

The table lists this clonotype with many counts. The chain has TRBV3-1 and TRBJ2-2, with 10 bases matching TRBD2. Trimming cost V 1 base and J 8 bases; bases outside gene matches: 7. Germline V gives CDR1 LGHDT, CDR2 YNNKEL (reference sequence). This CDR3 is 16 amino acids long. CDR3: CASSQVLAGESGELFF. Written as DNA, the CDR3 is TGTGCCAGCAGCCAAGTGCTAGCGGGAGAATCTGGGGAGCTGTTTTTT. The whole variable domain, remainder taken from reference TRBV3-1 and TRBJ2-2, is DTAVSQTPKYLVTQMGNDKSIKCEQNLGHDTMYWYKQDSKKFLKIMFSYNNKELIINETVPNRFSPKSPDKAHLNLHINSLELGDSAVYFCASSQVLAGESGELFFGEGSRLTVL.

The gene calls are TRBV6-1 and TRBJ1-1, with D possibly matching TRBD1 (6 bases). Germline CDR1 and CDR2: MNHNS and SASEGT. Trimming took off 11 bases at V and 1 base at J, with 11 bases between the two ends. CDR3 length equals 12 residues. CDR3 nucleotides: TGTGCCGCCAGGGGCCAGAACACTGAAGCTTTCTTT. Protein sequence: CAARGQNTEAFF.

This clonotype was counted between two and nine times. The J gene is TRBJ2-5, the V gene TRBV19; 8 bases are shared with TRBD1. This CDR3 spans 13 amino acids. The germline gives CDR1 LNHDA, CDR2 SQIVND (reference sequence). J gave up 4 bases and V 4 bases, and 2 bases lay outside the gene matches. CDR3 coding DNA: TGTGCCAGTAGTACCAGGGGGCGAGAGACCCAGTACTTC. Amino acid sequence: CASSTRGRETQYF.

In this sample, this clonotype turned up many times. The chain joins TRBV7-9 to TRBJ1-2; D perhaps matches TRBD1 (5 bases). Germline assignment: CDR1 SEHNR and CDR2 FQNEAQ (reference sequence). Trimming took off 5 bases at V and 4 bases at J, with 17 bases between the two ends. This CDR3 comprises 15 residues. The CDR3 protein is CASSAAGGDLYGYTF. In DNA form, the CDR3 reads TGTGCCAGCAGCGCCGCGGGGGGTGACCTCTATGGCTACACCTTC.

This clonotype was counted many times. The rearrangement joins TRBV28 to TRBJ2-4; possible D gene TRBD1, 5 bases. V dropped 3 bases and J dropped 1 base, with 19 bases sitting between them. The V gene's germline CDR1 is MDHEN and CDR2 SYDVKM. The CDR3 contains 18 residues. The CDR3 DNA reads TGTGCCAGCAGTTTTGTGGCAGGGAAAAGTTCTGCCAAAAACATTCAGTACTTC. Its translation is CASSFVAGKSSAKNIQYF.

This clonotype came up many times. The rearrangement links TRBV4-1 to TRBJ1-2, with D possibly being TRBD1 (6 bases). CDR1 MGHRA and CDR2 YSYEKL come from the germline V gene. There are 15 residues in the CDR3. Trimming stripped 3 bases from V and 3 bases from J, with 14 bases between. CDR3 bases: TGCGCCAGCAGCCAGGGGGCGGCTAATTACTATGGCTACACCTTC. Protein sequence: CASSQGAANYYGYTF.

The V and J genes are TRBV4-1 and TRBJ2-7; D uncertain. This CDR3 spans 14 amino acids. CDR1 and CDR2 (germline): MGHRA, YSYEKL. The V and J ends lost 1 base and 0 bases respectively, with 7 bases between them. CDR3: CASSQGMGSYEQYF. In DNA, the CDR3 is TGCGCCAGCAGCCAAGGAATGGGCTCCTACGAGCAGTACTTC.